The 29 T cell receptor beta chains below all came from one sample that was sequenced in a study of control samples from healthy donors and cancer patients. Produced via immunoSEQ multiplex PCR; TCRdb's table is partial and in-frame only. Of about 85,000 clones in the sample, approximately 90% were seen once. Sequenced: blood. The receptor source for this set is a woman under 30 in good health.

The V and J genes are TRBV19 and TRBJ1-5; D is uncertain. Trimming pared 5 bases from V and 0 bases from J, leaving 17 bases between. This CDR3 has 17 residues. Looked up from germline, CDR1 is LNHDA and CDR2 is SQIVND (reference sequence). CDR3 in DNA: TGTGCCAGTAGTTCGATCATGGATTCGGCTAGCAATCAGCCCCAGCATTTT. Translating gives CASSSIMDSASNQPQHF.

The chain employs TRBV5-1 and TRBJ1-1; D is ambiguous. Trimming stripped 4 bases from V and 0 bases from J, with 7 bases between. The CDR3 is made up of 13 amino acids. Germline values: CDR1 SGHRS, CDR2 YFSETQ. The CDR3, as DNA: TGCGCCAGCAGCAGCACTATGAACACTGAAGCTTTCTTT. This translates into CASSSTMNTEAFF.

The V gene is TRBV18, the J gene TRBJ2-7; TRBD1 aligns across 7 bases. The trim removed 3 bases at V and 5 bases at J, leaving 7 bases unmatched. The CDR3 runs to 14 residues. Germline V gene lookup returns CDR1 KGHSH and CDR2 LQKENI. The CDR3 spells CASSPRKGADEQYF. The CDR3 bases are TGTGCCAGCTCACCGCGAAAGGGGGCGGACGAGCAGTACTTC.

As concerns this clone: A junction boundary mismatches the germline segment, possibly from a read error. J is TRBJ2-7 and V is TRBV3-1 (or the pseudogene TRBV3-2); D is perhaps TRBD1 (5 bases). The CDR3 covers 14 residues. Looked up from germline, CDR1 is LGHDT and CDR2 is YNNKEL (reference sequence). This CDR3 reads CASSQDGSRVGWDF. DNA of the CDR3: TGTGCCAGCAGCCAAGATGGTAGCAGGGTAGGTTGGGACTTC.

The chain combines TRBV2 with TRBJ2-2, with 7 bases matching TRBD1. The CDR3 totals 14 residues. Germline CDR1 reads SNHLY; CDR2 reads FYNNEI. The V gene end was trimmed by 7 bases and the J gene end by 3 bases; junction bases not matched to a gene: 5. The CDR3 loop is CASIIDRDTGELFF. The DNA for the CDR3 is TGTGCCAGCATAATCGACAGGGACACCGGGGAGCTGTTTTTT.

The V gene is TRBV12-5, the J gene TRBJ2-7; the match to TRBD1 covers 10 bases. This CDR3 has 16 amino acids. V dropped 0 bases and J dropped 4; count of bases not matched to a gene: 6. CDR1 and CDR2 (germline): LGHNT, FRNRAP. This CDR3 reads CASGLVLGQGPYEQYF. The CDR3 nucleotides are TGTGCTAGTGGTTTGGTACTGGGACAGGGGCCTTACGAGCAGTACTTC.

The genes are TRBV19 and TRBJ2-7; D is uncertain. Germline V gene sequence: CDR1 LNHDA, CDR2 SQIVND (reference sequence). This CDR3 has 14 residues. The V and J ends lost 5 bases and 1 base respectively, with 12 bases between them. For the CDR3, the DNA is TGTGCCAGTAGTCTCTCTACGGATTCCTACGAGCAGTACTTC. Translating it yields CASSLSTDSYEQYF.

The rearrangement links TRBV2 to TRBJ2-3, with TRBD2 matching over 15 bases. The CDR3 is 17 residues long. The ends lost 2 bases at V and 4 bases at J; junction bases unmatched: 4. Germline V gives CDR1 SNHLY, CDR2 FYNNEI. CDR3 bases: TGTGCCAGCAGTGAACAGGGACTAGCGGGGGGATCAGATACGCAGTATTTT. Translated, it gives CASSEQGLAGGSDTQYF.

The chain couples TRBV5-6 to TRBJ2-7; D uncertain. V lost 2 bases to trimming and J lost 0 bases, with 3 bases between them. Germline CDR1 SGHDT, CDR2 YYEEEE. The CDR3 consists of 12 residues. This CDR3 reads CASSFLSYEQYF. CDR3 DNA sequence: TGTGCCAGCAGCTTCCTCTCCTACGAGCAGTACTTC.

This clone showed up just once. The CDR3 sequence is CASSGRDRKYNEQFF. As DNA, the CDR3 is TGTGCCAGCAGCGGGAGGGACAGGAAATACAATGAGCAGTTCTTC. V gene TRBV5-4 combines with J gene TRBJ2-1, with D possibly being TRBD1 (8 bases). Trimming removed 4 bases at V and 4 bases at J, with 15 bases between. CDR1 is SGHNT and CDR2 is YYREEE in the germline V gene (reference sequence). The CDR3 runs 15 residues.

This chain links TRBV29-1 with TRBJ1-1; possible D gene TRBD1, 6 bases. CDR1 and CDR2 (germline): SQVTM, ANQGSEA. Trimming took off 7 bases at V and 4 bases at J, with 13 bases between the two ends. This CDR3 is 12 amino acids long. In nucleotides, the CDR3 is TGCAGCGCAGGGGAAAGGAGCACTGAAGCTTTCTTT. Its protein product is CSAGERSTEAFF. The complete variable domain, with remaining parts taken from reference TRBV29-1 and TRBJ1-1, reads SAVISQKPSRDICQRGTSLTIQCQVDSQVTMMFWYRQQPGQSLTLIATANQGSEATYESGFVIDKFPISRPNLTFSTLTVSNMSPEDSSIYLCSAGERSTEAFFGQGTRLTVV.

The chain recombines TRBV2 with TRBJ2-7, with no clear D. Trimming took 2 bases from V and 4 from J, leaving 3 bases between them. The CDR3 totals 11 residues. In germline, CDR1 is SNHLY, CDR2 FYNNEI. Here the CDR3 reads CASSETYEQYF. The DNA for the CDR3 is TGTGCCAGCAGTGAAACTTACGAGCAGTACTTC.

A word on this clone: The sample contains more than one DNA sequence encoding this CDR3. The chain joins TRBV9 to TRBJ1-5; the match to TRBD1 covers 9 bases. CDR1 SGDLS and CDR2 YYNGEE come from the germline V gene. V gave up 2 bases and J gave up 2 bases; unmatched junction bases: 2. The CDR3 is 15 amino acids. As DNA, the CDR3 is TGTGCCAGCAGCGTGGGACAGGGTGGCAATCAGCCCCAGCATTTT. Protein product: CASSVGQGGNQPQHF.

The V call is TRBV16, the J call TRBJ1-6; D is possibly TRBD1 (6 bases). Germline V lookup: CDR1 KGHSY, CDR2 FQNENV. V shed 1 base and J shed 6 bases, with 16 bases lying between them. This CDR3 is 17 amino acids long. CDR3 nucleotides: TGTGCCAGCAGCCAATTAAATCTGCAGGGGATTAATTCACCCCTCCACTTT. Translating gives CASSQLNLQGINSPLHF.

The rearrangement links TRBV9 to TRBJ1-2; D uncertain. CDR1 SGDLS and CDR2 YYNGEE come from the germline V gene. Trimming pared 4 bases from V and 0 bases from J, leaving 16 bases between. The CDR3 is 16 amino acids. The CDR3 here is CASSPTPVSANYGYTF. The CDR3 DNA sequence: TGTGCCAGCAGCCCCACCCCCGTCTCTGCTAACTATGGCTACACCTTC.

CDR3 sequence (DNA): TGTGCCAGCAGCCAAGATGGTAACAGTTACTACAATGAGCAGTTCTTC. Protein sequence: CASSQDGNSYYNEQFF. The chain couples TRBV3-1 (or the pseudogene TRBV3-2) to TRBJ2-1; D remains ambiguous. Germline loops: CDR1 LGHDT, CDR2 YNNKEL (reference sequence). The CDR3 consists of 16 residues. The V end was cut by 0 bases, the J end by 3 bases, with 12 bases between.

The sample holds one count of this clone. The chain couples TRBV5-1 to TRBJ2-7; TRBD2 aligns across 9 bases. The CDR3 totals 15 residues. The V gene end was trimmed by 7 bases and the J gene end by 2 bases; junction bases not matched to a gene: 10. The V gene's germline CDR1 is SGHRS and CDR2 YFSETQ. CDR3 sequence reads: CASGLGGGATYEQYF. DNA for the CDR3: TGCGCCAGCGGCCTAGGCGGGGGGGCCACCTACGAGCAGTACTTC.

V and J are TRBV7-6 and TRBJ1-2, with D tentatively TRBD1 (5 bases). The CDR3 is 14 amino acids. Germline V gene sequence: CDR1 SGHVS, CDR2 FNYEAQ. Trimming removed 1 base from V and 4 bases from J, with 10 bases in between. The CDR3 spells CASSLGLGPYGYTF. CDR3 coding DNA: TGTGCCAGCAGCTTAGGTCTGGGGCCCTATGGCTACACCTTC.

This clone was detected once. J is TRBJ2-3 and V is TRBV6-4; maybe TRBD2 (6 bases). Germline CDR1 and CDR2: MRHNA and SNTAGT. V lost 4 bases to trimming and J lost 4 bases, with 18 bases between them. The CDR3 totals 16 residues. Here the CDR3 DNA reads TGTGCCAGCAGTGTTGCGGGGTCGATTGGTGCAGATACGCAGTATTTT. Its translation is CASSVAGSIGADTQYF.

The genes are TRBV11-2 and TRBJ2-7; possibly TRBD2 for D (6 bases). Germline V gives CDR1 SGHAT, CDR2 FQNNGV. The CDR3 length is 15 residues. Trimming took off 5 bases at V and 4 bases at J, with 18 bases between the two ends. The CDR3 DNA is TGTGCCAGCAGCATCCGGGACTCTTCATCTTACGAGCAGTACTTC. As protein: CASSIRDSSSYEQYF.

This clone has just one count. Distinct nucleotide sequences in the sample also encode this CDR3. This rearrangement joins TRBV3-1 (or the pseudogene TRBV3-2) to TRBJ2-5; 9 bases fit TRBD1. The CDR3 runs to 15 residues. The germline CDR1 and CDR2 sequences are LGHDT and YNNKEL (reference sequence). V lost 3 bases to trimming and J lost 5 bases; unmatched junction nucleotides: 7. CDR3 in DNA: TGTGCCAGCAGCCAGGAACAGGGGGCGCGGGAGACCCAGTACTTC. Its protein product is CASSQEQGARETQYF.

The rearrangement joins TRBV6-5 to TRBJ1-2; no clear D. Looked up from germline, CDR1 is MNHEY and CDR2 is SVGAGI. With 6 bases removed from V and 7 bases from J, the gap between germline ends came to 15 bases. The CDR3 extends over 13 amino acids. The CDR3 coding sequence is TGTGCCAGCAGGGTGCCCGGCGCCCTTGGCTACACCTTC. It codes for CASRVPGALGYTF.

CDR3 residues: CASSLTLTGNPSSYEQYF. In nucleotides, the CDR3 is TGCGCCAGCAGCTTAACCTTGACAGGGAACCCCTCCTCCTACGAGCAGTACTTC. This chain joins TRBV5-1 and TRBJ2-7; 7 nucleotides align to TRBD1. CDR3 length equals 18 residues. V lost 2 bases to trimming and J lost 0 bases; unmatched junction nucleotides: 14. In germline, CDR1 is SGHRS, CDR2 YFSETQ.

This clone was seen a single time. This rearrangement joins TRBV3-1 (or the pseudogene TRBV3-2) to TRBJ2-1; D unresolved. Germline V gene sequence: CDR1 LGHDT, CDR2 YNNKEL (reference sequence). CDR3 length equals 12 residues. Between the trimmed V and J ends, which lost 0 bases and 9 bases, there was a span of 6 bases. The CDR3: CASSQDEAEQFF. The CDR3 DNA is TGTGCCAGCAGCCAAGATGAGGCTGAGCAGTTCTTC.

Concerning this clone itself: The sample contains more than one DNA sequence encoding this CDR3. The chain joins TRBV3-1 (or the pseudogene TRBV3-2) to TRBJ2-3, with 12 bases lining up with TRBD2. The CDR3 sequence is 15 residues long. Unmatched junction bases numbered 1, after V lost 4 bases and J lost 2 bases. Germline V gene lookup returns CDR1 LGHDT and CDR2 YNNKEL (reference sequence). The CDR3 reads CASSRTSGVTDTQYF. The CDR3 region has the DNA TGTGCCAGCAGCCGGACTAGCGGGGTCACAGATACGCAGTATTTT.

J is TRBJ1-5 and V is TRBV7-6, with 7 bases matching TRBD1. V gave up 4 bases and J gave up 3 bases; unmatched junction bases: 3. The CDR3 spans 14 residues. CDR1 is SGHVS, CDR2 FNYEAQ, per germline. CDR3 DNA sequence: TGTGCCAGCAGCTCTGGGACAGCCAATCAGCCCCAGCATTTT. Residues: CASSSGTANQPQHF. The full variable domain, rest sourced from reference TRBV7-6 and TRBJ1-5, is GAGVSQSPRYKVTKRGQDVALRCDPISGHVSLYWYRQALGQGPEFLTYFNYEAQQDKSGLPNDRFSAERPEGSISTLTIQRTEQRDSAMYRCASSSGTANQPQHFGDGTRLSIL.

V usage is TRBV6-1 and J usage is TRBJ1-2; D is undetermined. Looked up from germline, CDR1 is MNHNS and CDR2 is SASEGT. The CDR3 totals 15 residues. V gave up 0 bases and J gave up 4 bases, with 12 bases separating them. CDR3 amino acids: CASSEAPDGPYGYTF. The CDR3 coding sequence is TGTGCCAGCAGTGAAGCCCCGGACGGACCCTATGGCTACACCTTC.

The DNA for the CDR3 is TGTGCCAGCAGCTCCCGGGACAGGGTACGCTCTGGGGCCAACGTCCTGACTTTC. This translates into CASSSRDRVRSGANVLTF. The rearrangement joins TRBV7-9 to TRBJ2-6; 9 bases align to TRBD1. Germline V CDR1 and CDR2: SEHNR, FQNEAQ (reference sequence). The V gene end was trimmed by 4 bases and the J gene end by 0 bases; junction bases not matched to a gene: 7. This CDR3 contains 18 residues.

V usage is TRBV2 and J usage is TRBJ2-7; 8 nucleotides line up with TRBD1. Germline CDR1 SNHLY, CDR2 FYNNEI. V shed 7 bases and J 2 bases; nucleotides not matched to a gene: 7. The CDR3 length is 14 residues. The CDR3, as DNA: TGTGCCAGCAAAATGAGGACAGGGCCCTACGAGCAGTACTTC. This translates into CASKMRTGPYEQYF.